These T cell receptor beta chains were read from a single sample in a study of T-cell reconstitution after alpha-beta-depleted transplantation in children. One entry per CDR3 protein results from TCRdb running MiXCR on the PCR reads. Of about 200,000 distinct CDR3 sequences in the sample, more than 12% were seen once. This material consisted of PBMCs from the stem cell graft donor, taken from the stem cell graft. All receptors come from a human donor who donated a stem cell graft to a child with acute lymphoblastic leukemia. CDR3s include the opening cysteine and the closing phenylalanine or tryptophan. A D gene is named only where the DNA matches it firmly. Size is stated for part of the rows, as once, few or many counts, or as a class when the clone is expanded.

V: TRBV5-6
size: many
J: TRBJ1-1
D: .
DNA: TGTGCCAGCACCTCTTATACGCTGGGCGAGGCTTTCTTT
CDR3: CASTSYTLGEAFF

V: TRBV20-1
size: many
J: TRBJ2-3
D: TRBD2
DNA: TGCAGTGCTAGTGCGGGAGGAGACACAGATACGCAGTATTTT
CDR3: CSASAGGDTDTQYF

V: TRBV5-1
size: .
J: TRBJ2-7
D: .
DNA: TGCGCCAGCAGCCCTACTGCCACCGAGCAGTACTTC
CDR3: CASSPTATEQYF

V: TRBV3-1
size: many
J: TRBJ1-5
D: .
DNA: TGTGCCAGCAGCCAATATGCCGGACAGCCCCAGCATTTT
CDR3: CASSQYAGQPQHF

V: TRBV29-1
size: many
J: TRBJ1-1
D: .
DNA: TGCAGCGTTGTCCGCCGGACTGAAGCTTTCTTT
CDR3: CSVVRRTEAFF

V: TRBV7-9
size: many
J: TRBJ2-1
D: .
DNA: TGTGCCAGCAGCTTGGGGGCTAGAGTGCGGGATGAGCAGTTCTTC
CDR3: CASSLGARVRDEQFF

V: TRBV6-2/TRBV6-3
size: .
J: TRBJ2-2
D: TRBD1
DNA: TGTGCCAGCAGTTCTTCCGTCTTCTTACCGACAGGGGTGAACACCGGGGAGCTGTTTTTT
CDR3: CASSSSVFLPTGVNTGELFF

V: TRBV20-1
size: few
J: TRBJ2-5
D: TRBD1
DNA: TGCAGTGCTAGAACAGCCGGGACAGGGTATTTTGAGACCCAGTACTTC
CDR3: CSARTAGTGYFETQYF

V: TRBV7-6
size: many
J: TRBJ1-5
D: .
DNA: TGTGCCAGCAGCTTAGCTCTTGGGGAACAGCCCCAGCATTTT
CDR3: CASSLALGEQPQHF

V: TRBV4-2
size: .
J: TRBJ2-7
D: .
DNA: TGTGCCAGCAGCCAACTTGGACGGGACGGATCCTACGAGCAGTACTTC
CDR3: CASSQLGRDGSYEQYF

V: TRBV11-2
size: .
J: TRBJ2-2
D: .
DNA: TGTGCCAGCAGCTTAGGAACGGGTTGGACCGGGGAGCTGTTTTTT
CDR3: CASSLGTGWTGELFF

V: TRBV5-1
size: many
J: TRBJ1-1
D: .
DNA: TGCGCCAGCAGCTTGCAGACCTCGAACACTGAAGCTTTCTTT
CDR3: CASSLQTSNTEAFF

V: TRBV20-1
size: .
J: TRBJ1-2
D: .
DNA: TGCAGTGCTAGAGATCGCTCGGGGACAAAAATACAGCCTAACTATGGCTACACCTTC
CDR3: CSARDRSGTKIQPNYGYTF

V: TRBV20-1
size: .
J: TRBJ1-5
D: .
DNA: TGCAGTGCTAGAGATTTGAATCAGCCCCAGCATTTT
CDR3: CSARDLNQPQHF